These 24 T cell receptor beta chains came from one sample sequenced in a study of blood T cell repertoires in COVID-19. Here immunoSEQ multiplex PCR was the method, and the copy in TCRdb shows in-frame clones only, minus some. There are fewer than 350,000 clones in the sample; around nine tenths occur only once, and around 9% lies in the top ten. Source material: peripheral blood. These receptors were taken from a man aged 35 to 55 with active or convalescent COVID-19.

This chain connects TRBV6-1 to TRBJ1-2, with D possibly TRBD1 on 5 matching bases. CDR3 length: 14 amino acids. CDR1 is MNHNS, CDR2 SASEGT, per germline. V was shortened by 1 base and J by 5 bases, with 11 bases between the two germline ends. CDR3 nucleotide sequence: TGTGCCAGCAGTGAAGGCGCAGGGCGATATGGCTACACCTTC. Its translation: CASSEGAGRYGYTF.

V usage is TRBV19 and J usage is TRBJ1-1; D might be TRBD1 (6 bases). The CDR3 consists of 13 residues. V lost 4 bases, J lost 0 bases, and 6 bases lay in between. Germline V gene sequence: CDR1 LNHDA, CDR2 SQIVND (reference sequence). Here the CDR3 DNA reads TGTGCCAGTAGTAGGACAGTGAACACTGAAGCTTTCTTT. As protein: CASSRTVNTEAFF.

This clone was seen only once. This chain joins TRBV11-2 and TRBJ2-5; a possible D gene is TRBD2 (5 bases). The CDR3 consists of 14 residues. Germline assignment: CDR1 SGHAT and CDR2 FQNNGV. V was clipped by 2 bases and J by 0 bases, with 7 bases between them. The CDR3 DNA reads as TGTGCCAGCAGCTTAAGGGAGTACCAAGAGACCCAGTACTTC. As protein: CASSLREYQETQYF. Supplemented by reference TRBV11-2 and TRBJ2-5, the full variable domain reads EAGVAQSPRYKIIEKRQSVAFWCNPISGHATLYWYQQILGQGPKLLIQFQNNGVVDDSQLPKDRFSAERLKGVDSTLKIQPAKLEDSAVYLCASSLREYQETQYFGPGTRLLVL.

The chain uses TRBV13 and TRBJ2-7, with 9 bases lining up with TRBD2. CDR1 is PRHDT, CDR2 FYEKMQ, per germline (reference sequence). The J segment lost 3 bases and the V segment lost 5 bases, leaving 8 bases of the junction unmatched. The CDR3 contains 15 residues. CDR3 coding DNA: TGTGCCAGCAGCCTCAGTAGCGGGAGACTCTACGAGCAGTACTTC. Protein product: CASSLSSGRLYEQYF.

V usage is TRBV28 and J usage is TRBJ1-5, with TRBD1 as a possible D gene (5 bases). The V and J ends lost 6 bases and 9 bases respectively, with 15 bases between them. Germline loops: CDR1 MDHEN, CDR2 SYDVKM. The CDR3 loop spans 13 amino acids. The CDR3 sequence is CASSPGEGGPQHF. The CDR3 nucleotides are TGTGCCAGCAGCCCGGGGGAAGGTGGGCCCCAGCATTTT.

The chain uses TRBV30 and TRBJ1-5; D gene unclear. Germline lookup yields CDR1 GTSNPN and CDR2 SVGIG (reference sequence). The CDR3 contains 12 residues. Deletions cut 5 bases from V and 4 bases from J, with 9 bases between. The CDR3 nucleotides read TGTGCCTGGGGACTGACTAATCAGCCCCAGCATTTT. Translation: CAWGLTNQPQHF.

The sample holds one count of this clone. The rearrangement uses TRBV5-1 and TRBJ2-3; the match to TRBD2 covers 9 bases. Trimming removed 5 bases from V and 3 bases from J; junction bases left unmatched: 10. The CDR3 runs to 16 residues. Germline CDR1 is SGHRS and CDR2 is YFSETQ. The CDR3 is CASRPGLAMGTDTQYF. The CDR3 bases are TGCGCCAGCAGACCCGGACTAGCGATGGGTACAGATACGCAGTATTTT.

This sequence joins TRBV6-5 and TRBJ1-1; possible D gene TRBD1, 6 bases. Trimming took 6 bases from V and 1 from J, leaving 15 bases between them. Germline-derived CDR1 and CDR2 are MNHEY and SVGAGI. CDR3 length: 15 residues. Here the CDR3 reads CASSLMGGANTEAFF. The CDR3 nucleotides read TGTGCCAGCAGCCTAATGGGGGGGGCGAACACTGAAGCTTTCTTT.

This sequence joins TRBV19 and TRBJ1-2; 7 bases are a match to TRBD1. Trimming at V came to 3 bases and at J to 4 bases, leaving 8 bases not matched to a gene. Germline V gene sequence: CDR1 LNHDA, CDR2 SQIVND (reference sequence). The CDR3 sequence is 15 residues long. CDR3 DNA sequence: TGTGCCAGTAGTATTGTCTGGGACAGCCGCTATGGCTACACCTTC. Its protein product is CASSIVWDSRYGYTF.

V gene TRBV30 combines with J gene TRBJ1-1; D is perhaps TRBD1 (6 bases). Germline V CDR1 and CDR2: GTSNPN, SVGIG (reference sequence). Trimming removed 2 bases from V and 11 bases from J, with 36 bases in between. The CDR3 has 19 residues. This CDR3 is CAWSQRGTPPGTLRPWAFF. The CDR3 nucleotides are TGTGCCTGGAGTCAGAGAGGGACACCCCCAGGGACACTGAGGCCATGGGCTTTCTTT.

This chain connects TRBV2 to TRBJ2-1, with a tentative D call TRBD2 (5 bases). Trimming removed 7 bases from V and 6 bases from J, with 10 bases in between. Germline V gives CDR1 SNHLY, CDR2 FYNNEI. The CDR3 totals 12 residues. The CDR3 reads CASTLEGNEQFF. The CDR3 region has the DNA TGTGCCAGCACTCTAGAGGGCAATGAGCAGTTCTTC.

The V and J genes are TRBV5-1 and TRBJ1-6, with 7 bases identical to TRBD1. The germline V gene has CDR1 SGHRS and CDR2 YFSETQ. This CDR3 spans 18 amino acids. V trimming: 0 bases; J trimming: 2 bases; junction bases outside the gene matches: 8. This CDR3 is CASSLGGTERAYNSPLHF. CDR3 coding DNA: TGCGCCAGCAGCTTGGGTGGGACAGAGAGGGCCTATAATTCACCCCTCCACTTT. The variable domain in full, completed from reference TRBV5-1 and TRBJ1-6, reads KAGVTQTPRYLIKTRGQQVTLSCSPISGHRSVSWYQQTPGQGLQFLFEYFSETQRNKGNFPGRFSGRQFSNSRSEMNVSTLELGDSALYLCASSLGGTERAYNSPLHFGNGTRLTVT.

The chain combines TRBV2 with TRBJ1-5, with D unresolved. V lost 4 bases, J lost 0 bases, and 7 bases lay in between. The CDR3 is made up of 14 amino acids. Germline CDR1 is SNHLY and CDR2 is FYNNEI. The CDR3 region is CASSGSHSNQPQHF. CDR3 in DNA: TGTGCCAGCAGTGGAAGCCATAGCAATCAGCCCCAGCATTTT.

The chain links TRBV2 to TRBJ2-7; TRBD1 is a possible D gene (5 bases). Deletions cut 7 bases from V and 2 bases from J, with 12 bases between. This CDR3 is built from 13 residues. Per germline, CDR1 SNHLY and CDR2 FYNNEI. The CDR3 here is CASTVTAPYEQYF. The CDR3 coding sequence is TGTGCCAGCACGGTGACAGCACCCTACGAGCAGTACTTC. The full variable domain, rest sourced from reference TRBV2 and TRBJ2-7, is EPEVTQTPSHQVTQMGQEVILRCVPISNHLYFYWYRQILGQKVEFLVSFYNNEISEKSEIFDDQFSVERPDGSNFTLKIRSTKLEDSAMYFCASTVTAPYEQYFGPGTRLTVT.

The rearrangement uses TRBV6-5 and TRBJ2-7; 12 bases are shared with TRBD1. Germline V gene sequence: CDR1 MNHEY, CDR2 SVGAGI. The ends lost 0 bases at V and 7 bases at J; junction bases unmatched: 7. The CDR3 runs 16 residues. CDR3 DNA: TGTGCCAGCAGTTACTCATCGGGACAGGGGGCGGGGGAGCAGTACTTC. Translation gives CASSYSSGQGAGEQYF.

The CDR3 region is CASGRGQVNSPLHF. In nucleotides, the CDR3 is TGTGCCAGCGGTAGGGGACAGGTTAATTCACCCCTCCACTTT. This rearrangement joins TRBV3-1 (or the pseudogene TRBV3-2) to TRBJ1-6; 8 bases agree with TRBD1. With 8 bases clipped from V and 6 bases from J, the junction kept 6 bases outside the gene matches. CDR1 is LGHDT and CDR2 is YNNKEL in the germline V gene (reference sequence). The CDR3 is 14 amino acids.

The J gene is TRBJ2-1, the V gene TRBV13; perhaps TRBD2 as D (5 bases). Germline values: CDR1 PRHDT, CDR2 FYEKMQ (reference sequence). The CDR3 runs 14 residues. Trimming cost V 5 bases and J 5 bases, with 13 bases left between them. This chain's CDR3 is CASSPLRGDNEQFF. Here the CDR3 DNA reads TGTGCCAGCAGCCCCCTTCGGGGAGACAATGAGCAGTTCTTC.

The chain uses TRBV14 and TRBJ2-2; D unclear. The CDR3 runs 15 residues. CDR1 and CDR2 from the germline V gene are SGHDN and FVKESK. V was pared by 0 bases and J by 6 bases, with 11 bases between. The CDR3 DNA is TGTGCCAGCAGCCAAGATCTAGGTAGACCCGGGGAGCTGTTTTTT. The encoded protein is CASSQDLGRPGELFF.

The sample holds a few counts of this clone. This chain uses TRBV7-2 with TRBJ1-2; 7 bases are shared with TRBD1. Unmatched junction bases numbered 13, after V lost 6 bases and J lost 6 bases. CDR1 and CDR2 from the germline V gene are SGHTA and FQGNSA. The CDR3 is 15 residues long. The CDR3 protein is CASSRRQGERDGYTF. CDR3 nucleotides: TGTGCCAGCAGTAGACGCCAGGGGGAACGGGATGGCTACACCTTC.

This clone has just a few counts. CDR3 DNA: TGTGCCAGCAGCTTAAGTGTGGGAGGGCCGAATGAGCAGTTCTTC. The encoded protein is CASSLSVGGPNEQFF. The J gene is TRBJ2-1, the V gene TRBV7-8; the match to TRBD2 covers 7 bases. This CDR3 contains 15 residues. Germline lookup yields CDR1 SGHVS and CDR2 FQNEAQ. Trimming removed 2 bases from V and 7 bases from J; junction bases left unmatched: 8.

The V gene is TRBV19, the J gene TRBJ2-2; TRBD1 agrees at 7 bases. After removal of 8 bases from V and 6 bases from J, the junction contained 9 bases not matched to a gene. Germline CDR1 and CDR2: LNHDA and SQIVND (reference sequence). This CDR3 has 14 residues. The DNA of the CDR3 is TGTGCCAGTCGACAGGGAAGTAGCCCCGGGGAGCTGTTTTTT. Protein product: CASRQGSSPGELFF.

The chain has TRBV7-8 and TRBJ2-7; 9 bases agree with TRBD2. Germline V gene lookup returns CDR1 SGHVS and CDR2 FQNEAQ. This CDR3 spans 15 amino acids. Trimming removed 3 bases from V and 7 bases from J; junction bases left unmatched: 10. The CDR3 loop is CASSLSWREGEEQYF. CDR3 DNA sequence: TGTGCCAGCAGCTTGTCCTGGCGGGAGGGCGAAGAGCAGTACTTC.

This clone was recorded a few times. The CDR3 region is CASSRSPRSQHF. DNA of the CDR3: TGCGCCAGCAGTCGGAGTCCTCGGTCCCAGCATTTT. The chain has TRBV23-1 and TRBJ1-5; D is unclear. Being an ORF, TRBV23-1 has a function that is uncertain. V shed 4 bases and J shed 11 bases, with 12 bases lying between them. The CDR3 loop spans 12 amino acids.

J is TRBJ2-2 and V is TRBV4-1, with D possibly TRBD2 on 6 matching bases. This CDR3 has 17 amino acids. The germline CDR1 and CDR2 sequences are MGHRA and YSYEKL. With 3 bases removed from V and 6 bases from J, the gap between germline ends came to 20 bases. This chain's CDR3 is CASSQQGLRLKAGELFF. The CDR3 DNA is TGCGCCAGCAGCCAGCAGGGACTGCGCTTAAAAGCCGGGGAGCTGTTTTTT.